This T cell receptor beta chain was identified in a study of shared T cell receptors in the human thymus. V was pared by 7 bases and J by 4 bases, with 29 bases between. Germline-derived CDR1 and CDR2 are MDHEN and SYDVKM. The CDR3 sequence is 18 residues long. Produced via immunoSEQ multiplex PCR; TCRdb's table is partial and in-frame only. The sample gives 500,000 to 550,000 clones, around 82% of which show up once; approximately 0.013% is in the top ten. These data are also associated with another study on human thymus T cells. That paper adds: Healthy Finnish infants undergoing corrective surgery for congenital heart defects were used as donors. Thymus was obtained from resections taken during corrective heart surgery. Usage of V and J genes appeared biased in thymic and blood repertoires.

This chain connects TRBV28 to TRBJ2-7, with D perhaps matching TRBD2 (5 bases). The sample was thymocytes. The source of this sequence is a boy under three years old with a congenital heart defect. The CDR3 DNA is TGTGCCAGCACCCCCGGGGAGTCTTCAGCTGGGTACGGGTACGAGCAGTACTTC. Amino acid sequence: CASTPGESSAGYGYEQYF.